The entry below gives a single T cell receptor (beta chain) sequence along with its context. Method: immunoSEQ multiplex PCR; TCRdb's copy keeps in-frame clones and lacks some. The data hold about 370,000 clones, with around 87% observed a single time. The V and J ends lost 4 bases and 5 bases, in that order; junction bases with no gene match: 6. This CDR3 contains 17 residues. CDR1 is MGHRA and CDR2 is YSYEKL in the germline V gene. This sample was taken from a study of blood T cell repertoires in COVID-19. Study details: The samples span acute and convalescent COVID-19 from the United States, Italy and Spain.

This chain joins TRBV4-1 and TRBJ2-3; 16 bases fit TRBD2. This sequence originates from a woman in her thirties with COVID-19, enrolled during active disease. The sample comprised peripheral blood. CDR3 in amino acids: CASSLGTSGRAKDTQYF. Written as DNA, the CDR3 is TGCGCCAGCAGCCTCGGGACTAGCGGGAGGGCCAAAGATACGCAGTATTTT.